This T cell receptor beta chain was profiled in a study of long-term antiretroviral therapy in people with HIV. Whole-study results and caveats: Records did not include ART adherence, viral resistance or therapy changes. Within the repertoire, clones expanded before ART were dominant at all time points.

CDR1 and CDR2 from the germline V gene are WSHSY and SAAADI. This CDR3 is 14 amino acids long. V dropped 1 base and J dropped 0 bases, with 6 bases sitting between them. Remarks on this clone: The antigen is not known.

It was version v3.0 of the immunoSEQ assay that was run at survey level. Assay: immunoSEQ multiplex PCR; the TCRdb copy retains only in-frame clones and omits some. The repertoire includes tens of thousands of clones, 85% to 95% of them detected once, and about 3.4% sits in the top ten. This TCR derives from a man in his forties or fifties with HIV. V gene TRBV10-2 combines with J gene TRBJ1-1; D might be TRBD1 (6 bases). Source: unsorted PBMCs, taken 5.3 years after starting antiretroviral therapy. The CDR3 loop is CASSEWTVNTEAFF. The DNA for the CDR3 is TGCGCCAGCAGTGAGTGGACAGTGAACACTGAAGCTTTCTTT.